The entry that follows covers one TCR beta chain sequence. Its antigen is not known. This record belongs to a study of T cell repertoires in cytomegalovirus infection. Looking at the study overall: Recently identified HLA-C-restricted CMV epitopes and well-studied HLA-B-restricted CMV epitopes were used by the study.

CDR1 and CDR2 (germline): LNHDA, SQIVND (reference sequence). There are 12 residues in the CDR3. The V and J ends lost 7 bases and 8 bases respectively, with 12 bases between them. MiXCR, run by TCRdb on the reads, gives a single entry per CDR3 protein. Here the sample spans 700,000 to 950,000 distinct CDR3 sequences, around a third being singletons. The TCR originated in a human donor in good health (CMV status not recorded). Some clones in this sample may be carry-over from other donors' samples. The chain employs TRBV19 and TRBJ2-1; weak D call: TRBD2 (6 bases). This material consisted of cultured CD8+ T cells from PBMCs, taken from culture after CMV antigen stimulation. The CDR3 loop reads CASIAASHEQFF. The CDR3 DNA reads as TGTGCCAGTATAGCGGCTAGTCATGAGCAGTTCTTC.